This entry describes one T cell receptor (beta chain). The data derive from a study of blood T cell repertoires in COVID-19. In the study overall: Samples of COVID-19 (acute and convalescent) were obtained from the United States, Italy and Spain. The cDNA or gDNA used as material had been derived from T cells, B-cell-depleted T cells, or PBMCs.

This CDR3 spans 14 amino acids. The germline V gene has CDR1 ENHRY and CDR2 SYGVKD. V dropped 8 bases and J dropped 4; count of bases not matched to a gene: 4. How the authors handled the data: By means of reference gene primer amplification, nucleated cell counts were estimated. Profiled with immunoSEQ multiplex PCR; TCRdb holds only in-frame clones, not every one. V, J and clone size were drawn from that table, and D and trimming were deduced from the DNA. The table has about 160,000 clones, about nine tenths seen once; the top ten hold 15% to 20%. This receptor was taken from a man aged 55 to 70 with active or convalescent COVID-19. The sample consisted of peripheral blood. J is TRBJ2-1 and V is TRBV10-3, with 11 bases identical to TRBD2. CDR3: CAIGGTSGYNEQFF. The CDR3 DNA sequence: TGTGCCATCGGAGGGACTAGCGGTTACAATGAGCAGTTCTTC.